Listed below are T cell receptor beta chains from one sample, sequenced in a study of cytomegalovirus exposure and HLA in healthy donors. Generated by immunoSEQ multiplex PCR, the TCRdb table keeps only in-frame clones and is missing some. This sample has about 160,000 clones, with roughly 77% found just once. Source material: PBMCs. The origin of the receptors is a man in his fifties or sixties in good health and CMV-seropositive. The CDR3 runs from the conserved cysteine through the conserved F or W. D genes are given only for firm matches. Rows give clone size only sometimes, using once, few, many, or a class for an expanded clone.

V	size	D	J	CDR3	DNA
TRBV5-4	-	TRBD2	TRBJ2-7	CASSLEGGGGAYF	TGTGCCAGCAGCTTGGAAGGTGGCGGGGGGGCGTACTTC
TRBV9	-	TRBD1	TRBJ2-2	CASSVGWTGLNGELFF	TGTGCCAGCAGCGTGGGGTGGACAGGGTTGAACGGGGAGCTGTTTTTT
TRBV27	-	-	TRBJ2-6	CASSFSRGYQGGANVLTF	TGTGCCAGCAGTTTCTCCAGGGGCTATCAAGGTGGGGCCAACGTCCTGACTTTC
TRBV2	-	-	TRBJ2-2	CASSTTSTGELFF	TGTGCCAGCAGTACGACTTCCACCGGGGAGCTGTTTTTT
TRBV9	-	TRBD1	TRBJ2-3	CASSVEGTVHTQYF	TGTGCCAGCAGCGTAGAGGGGACAGTGCATACGCAGTATTTT
TRBV7-9	-	-	TRBJ1-1	CASSPSVGGSEAFF	TGTGCCAGCAGCCCCTCGGTTGGGGGCTCTGAAGCTTTCTTT
TRBV4-3	-	-	TRBJ1-2	CASSQDPTANYGYTF	TGCGCCAGCAGCCAAGATCCGACAGCTAACTATGGCTACACCTTC
TRBV7-9	once	TRBD2	TRBJ2-1	CASSLRVSGGGDSYNEQFF	TGTGCCAGCAGCTTAAGGGTTTCCGGCGGGGGGGACTCCTACAATGAGCAGTTCTTC
TRBV10-3	-	-	TRBJ1-2	CAITPGSGTLLGGYTF	TGTGCCATCACCCCTGGTTCAGGAACGTTATTAGGTGGCTACACCTTC
TRBV4-3	-	TRBD2	TRBJ2-1	CASSQEAGGFSYNEQFF	TGCGCCAGCAGCCAAGAAGCGGGGGGGTTCTCCTACAATGAGCAGTTCTTC
TRBV19	-	TRBD2	TRBJ2-2	CASSRTLAGRTGELFF	TGTGCCAGTAGTAGGACCTTAGCGGGTCGAACCGGGGAGCTGTTTTTT
TRBV18	few	TRBD2	TRBJ2-7	CASSPPIAGAGEQYF	TGTGCCAGCTCACCACCGATAGCGGGGGCGGGCGAGCAGTACTTC
TRBV28	-	-	TRBJ2-1	CASSSGSRNEQFF	TGTGCCAGCAGTTCAGGGTCTAGGAATGAGCAGTTCTTC
TRBV6-5	-	TRBD1	TRBJ1-1	CASSSTSGGWFTEAFF	TGTGCCAGCAGTTCCACGTCAGGGGGGTGGTTCACTGAAGCTTTCTTT
TRBV6-5	-	TRBD1	TRBJ1-1	CASSRQGQGHTEAFF	TGTGCCAGCAGCCGTCAGGGACAGGGGCACACTGAAGCTTTCTTT
TRBV7-2	-	-	TRBJ2-5	CASSLAGAETQYF	TGTGCCAGCAGCTTAGCGGGGGCGGAGACCCAGTACTTC
TRBV28	-	-	TRBJ1-2	CASSSGVGNYGYTF	TGTGCCAGCAGTTCAGGGGTTGGTAACTATGGCTACACCTTC
TRBV19	-	-	TRBJ1-1	CASSSGVRMAGEAFF	TGTGCCAGTAGTTCAGGGGTTCGAATGGCAGGGGAAGCTTTCTTT
TRBV2	-	-	TRBJ2-7	CASTLQGYSVHEQYF	TGTGCCAGCACCTTACAGGGATATAGCGTCCACGAGCAGTACTTC
TRBV30	-	TRBD1	TRBJ1-5	CAWSGDSPSQHF	TGTGCCTGGAGTGGGGACAGCCCCTCTCAGCATTTT
TRBV5-6	-	TRBD1	TRBJ2-1	CASRLGQGGYNEQFF	TGTGCCAGCAGATTGGGACAGGGTGGATACAATGAGCAGTTCTTC
TRBV14	-	-	TRBJ1-1	CASSQGSVITEAFF	TGTGCCAGCAGCCAAGGTTCCGTAATTACTGAAGCTTTCTTT
TRBV7-9	-	TRBD1	TRBJ2-7	CASSSGQDSYEQYF	TGTGCCAGCAGCTCAGGACAGGACTCCTACGAGCAGTACTTC
TRBV7-9	-	TRBD1	TRBJ1-4	CASSLPRGQANEKLFF	TGTGCCAGCAGCTTACCTAGGGGGCAAGCTAATGAAAAACTGTTTTTT
TRBV10-1	-	TRBD1	TRBJ1-6	CASNPDRQGVDNSPLHF	TGCGCCAGCAACCCCGATAGACAGGGGGTGGATAATTCACCCCTCCACTTT
TRBV2	few	TRBD2	TRBJ2-2	CASRRAGVDTGELFF	TGTGCCAGCAGGAGAGCGGGGGTTGACACCGGGGAGCTGTTTTTT
TRBV7-2	-	-	TRBJ2-5	CASSSQETQYF	TGTGCCAGCAGCTCTCAAGAGACCCAGTACTTC